A single sample gave rise to the 13 T cell receptor beta chains below, sequenced in a study of blood T cells in healthy people across ages. Then a second PCR, running about 6 to 12 cycles, was carried out with a sample-barcoded 5' primer and a J-beta primer mix. One entry per CDR3 protein, called by TCRdb with MiXCR from the 5' RACE reads. This table holds 1.5 million to 2 million distinct CDR3 sequences, around 50% found once. The sample consisted of blood. The receptor source for this set is a woman aged 40 to 50 in good health.

Only a few counts were recorded for this clonotype. CDR3: CASVLQGSSYEQYF. The CDR3 nucleotides read TGTGCCAGCGTACTACAGGGGTCTTCCTACGAGCAGTACTTC. The rearrangement joins TRBV5-6 to TRBJ2-7; the match to TRBD1 covers 7 bases. J was trimmed by 1 base and V by 7 bases; bases with no gene match: 8. Per the germline V gene, CDR1 is SGHDT and CDR2 is YYEEEE. This CDR3 spans 14 amino acids.

The chain employs TRBV20-1 and TRBJ2-5; 7 bases fit TRBD1. Trimming removed 5 bases from V and 5 bases from J; junction bases left unmatched: 5. Germline V gene lookup returns CDR1 DFQATT and CDR2 SNEGSKA (reference sequence). The CDR3 has 12 amino acids. CDR3 sequence: CSAADRDETQYF. CDR3 nucleotide sequence: TGCAGTGCTGCCGACAGGGACGAGACCCAGTACTTC.

In its sample, this clonotype was seen a few times. J is TRBJ2-7 and V is TRBV21-1; TRBD1 reflects the table's D call only, with no check against the DNA. TRBV21-1 is annotated as a pseudogene. The CDR3 length is 14 residues. The CDR3 coding sequence is TGTGCCAGCCCCGGGCAGGGGGAACTCGACGAGCAGTACTTC. Translating gives CASPGQGELDEQYF.

CDR3 sequence (DNA): TGTGCCAGCAGTTTTTCCGGGGGCTCCGACCAAGAGACCCAGTACTTC. Protein: CASSFSGGSDQETQYF. The gene calls are TRBV28 and TRBJ2-5, with D possibly being TRBD1 or TRBD2 (6 bases each). CDR1 MDHEN and CDR2 SYDVKM come from the germline V gene. V dropped 3 bases and J dropped 0 bases, with 14 bases sitting between them. CDR3 length: 16 residues.

The rearrangement links TRBV19 to TRBJ2-3, with no clear D. Germline V lookup: CDR1 LNHDA, CDR2 SQIVND (reference sequence). Trimming took off 11 bases at V and 4 bases at J, with 19 bases between the two ends. The CDR3 covers 14 residues. CDR3 sequence reads: CAARVGDCADTQYF. The DNA of the CDR3 is TGTGCCGCCCGGGTTGGGGATTGCGCAGATACGCAGTATTTT.

The V and J genes are TRBV15 and TRBJ1-4; D remains unclear. With 4 bases removed from V and 7 bases from J, the gap between germline ends came to 10 bases. Germline V gene lookup returns CDR1 LNHNV and CDR2 YYDKDF (reference sequence). This CDR3 is built from 13 residues. The CDR3 bases are TGTGCCACCAGCATGGGCCCGACTGAAAAACTGTTTTTT. The encoded protein is CATSMGPTEKLFF.

This clonotype came up a few times. V gene TRBV25-1 combines with J gene TRBJ2-3; 7 bases agree with TRBD2. This CDR3 comprises 15 residues. Trimming removed 1 base from V and 5 bases from J; junction bases left unmatched: 6. Germline V CDR1 and CDR2: MGHDK, SYGVNS. Here the CDR3 reads CASSESGGLGDTQYF. CDR3 coding DNA: TGTGCCAGCAGTGAATCGGGGGGACTCGGAGATACGCAGTATTTT.

A few counts support this clonotype. The genes are TRBV21-1 and TRBJ1-2. TRBV21-1 is an annotated pseudogene. The CDR3 runs 18 residues. CDR3 region: CASSKGVGTQGQIYGYTF. CDR3 coding DNA: TGTGCCAGCAGCAAAGGGGTCGGGACTCAAGGACAGATCTATGGCTACACCTTC.

This clonotype showed up just a few times. The chain carries TRBV7-2 and TRBJ2-3; the D gene is possibly TRBD2 (7 bases). Trimming removed 5 bases at V and 13 bases at J, with 16 bases between. Per germline, CDR1 SGHTA and CDR2 FQGNSA. The CDR3 totals 12 residues. DNA of the CDR3: TGTGCCAGCAGCCCGACGAGAGGGGGGGAGTATTTT. Amino acids: CASSPTRGGEYF.

This clonotype showed up just a few times. The CDR3 sequence: CASSKTGTGGNIQYF. The CDR3 DNA sequence: TGTGCCAGCAGTAAAACCGGGACAGGGGGAAACATTCAGTACTTC. The genes are TRBV13 and TRBJ2-4; 11 nucleotides align to TRBD1. CDR3 length equals 15 residues. Germline V lookup: CDR1 PRHDT, CDR2 FYEKMQ (reference sequence). Trimming took 6 bases from V and 6 from J; bases not matched to a gene: 7.

This chain uses TRBV20-1 with TRBJ1-6; D not certain. The CDR3 is 17 amino acids. Germline CDR1 reads DFQATT; CDR2 reads SNEGSKA (reference sequence). Trimming took off 0 bases at V and 10 bases at J, with 22 bases between the two ends. This chain's CDR3 is CSARDPGGTAILSPLHF. The CDR3, as DNA: TGCAGTGCTAGAGACCCGGGTGGTACAGCGATACTCTCACCCCTCCACTTT.

This clonotype was seen more than once but under ten times. The genes are TRBV9 and TRBJ2-1; D remains unclear. The CDR3 is made up of 12 amino acids. The V gene lost 4 bases and the J gene lost 7 bases, with 9 bases spanning the gap. Germline V CDR1 and CDR2: SGDLS, YYNGEE. The CDR3 coding sequence is TGTGCCAGCAGCATATATAGTAATGAGCAGTTCTTC. Its translation: CASSIYSNEQFF.

Remarks on this clonotype: Mismatch with germline at one junction end may stem from a read error. This chain uses TRBV28 with TRBJ2-6; D not certain. Germline CDR1 MDHEN, CDR2 SYDVKM. The CDR3 has 16 amino acids. CDR3 in amino acids: CASGLVGSSGANVLTF. CDR3 sequence (DNA): TGTGCCAGCGGTTTAGTCGGAAGCTCTGGGGCCAACGTCCTGACTTTC.